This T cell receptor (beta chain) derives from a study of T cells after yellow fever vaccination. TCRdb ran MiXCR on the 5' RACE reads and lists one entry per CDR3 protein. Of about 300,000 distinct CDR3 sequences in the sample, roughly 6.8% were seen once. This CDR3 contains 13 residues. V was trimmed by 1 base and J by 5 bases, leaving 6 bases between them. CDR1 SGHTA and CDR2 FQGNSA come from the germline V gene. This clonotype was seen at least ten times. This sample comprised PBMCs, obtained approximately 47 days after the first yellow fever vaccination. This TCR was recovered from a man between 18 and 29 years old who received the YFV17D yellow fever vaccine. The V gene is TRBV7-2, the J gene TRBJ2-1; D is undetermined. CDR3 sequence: CASSLGVDNEQFF. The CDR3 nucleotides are TGTGCCAGCAGCTTAGGGGTGGACAATGAGCAGTTCTTC.